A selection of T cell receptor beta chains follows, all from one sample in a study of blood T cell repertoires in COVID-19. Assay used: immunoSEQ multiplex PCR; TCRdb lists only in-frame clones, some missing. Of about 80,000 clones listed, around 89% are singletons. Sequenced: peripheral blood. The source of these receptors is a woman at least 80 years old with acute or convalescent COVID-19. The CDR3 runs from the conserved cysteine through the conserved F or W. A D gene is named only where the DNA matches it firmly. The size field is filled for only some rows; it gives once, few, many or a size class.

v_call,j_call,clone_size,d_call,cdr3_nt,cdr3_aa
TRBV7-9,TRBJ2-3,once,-,TGTGCCAGCAGGCCCCCATCTACTAGCACAGATACGCAGTATTTT,CASRPPSTSTDTQYF
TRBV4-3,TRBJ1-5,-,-,TGCGCCAGCAGCCAAGATGGGCGGGGAAATCAGCCCCAGCATTTT,CASSQDGRGNQPQHF
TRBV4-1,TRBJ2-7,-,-,TGCGCCAGCAGCCAAGATCCTGTCAGTTCCTACGAGCAGTACTTC,CASSQDPVSSYEQYF
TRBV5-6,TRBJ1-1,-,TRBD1,TGTGCCAGCGGTCTCAGGACAGGCCGGGGCACTGAAGCTTTCTTT,CASGLRTGRGTEAFF
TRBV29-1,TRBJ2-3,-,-,TGCAGCGTTGTATGGGCTCGCAGGGCAGATACGCAGTATTTT,CSVVWARRADTQYF
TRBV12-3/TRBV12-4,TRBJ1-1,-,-,TGTGCCAGCACCGGGGTTCGGTCATCGGAAGCTTTCTTT,CASTGVRSSEAFF
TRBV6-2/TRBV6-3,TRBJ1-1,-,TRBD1,TGTGCCAGCAGTTCACAGGGGGCCACTGAAGCTTTCTTT,CASSSQGATEAFF
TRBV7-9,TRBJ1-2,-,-,TGTGCCAGCAGCTGGCAGGGAAATTTCCACTATGGCTACACCTTC,CASSWQGNFHYGYTF
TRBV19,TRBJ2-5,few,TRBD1,TGTGCCAGTAGTACACCTACCGGGACAGGGGTCCAAGAGACCCAGTACTTC,CASSTPTGTGVQETQYF
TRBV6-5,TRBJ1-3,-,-,TGTGCCAGCAGTTTATTCCCGGACAGCTGGAACACCATATATTTT,CASSLFPDSWNTIYF
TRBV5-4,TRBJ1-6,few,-,TGTGCCAGCACCGGGGGGGGAGCACCCCTCCACTTT,CASTGGGAPLHF
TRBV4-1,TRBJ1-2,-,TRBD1,TGCGCCAGCAGCCAAGGAGAGACAGGGCACTATGGCTACACCTTC,CASSQGETGHYGYTF
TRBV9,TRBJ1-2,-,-,TGTGCCAGCAGCGTAGATACTAACTATGGCTACACCTTC,CASSVDTNYGYTF
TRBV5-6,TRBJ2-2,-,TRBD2,TGTGCCAGCAGCCGCGGGACTAGGATTAACACCGGGGAGCTGTTTTTT,CASSRGTRINTGELFF
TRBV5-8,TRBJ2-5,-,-,TGTGCCAGCAGCTTAACCTGGACACCCGAAGAGACCCAGTACTTC,CASSLTWTPEETQYF